This TCR beta chain was captured by sequencing in a study of blood T cell repertoires in COVID-19 (TCRdb year 2020). Regarding the research as a whole: Collaborator samples came from the United States, Italy and Spain and covered acute and convalescent phases of COVID-19. The prospective study material was composed of cDNA or gDNA derived from T cells, B-cell-depleted T cells, or PBMCs. Deeply sampled blood TCRbeta repertoires from subjects exposed to, actively infected with, or recovered from COVID-19 were included in the dataset. The repertoires were released in a freely available public database intended as a resource for research on the immune response to SARS-CoV-2. Samples came from the ongoing ImmuneRACE study (first 160 participants) plus 1,254 subjects from 6 global collaborators. Sample metadata almost always included a de-identified subject ID, COVID-19 status, age in years and sex. Where available, HLA class I and class II types were obtained from metadata supplied by the sample provider rather than from assay-based typing.

TCRbeta CDR3 regions were amplified from genomic DNA using the immunoSEQ Assay, a bias-controlled multiplex PCR. Turning to the authors' computational methods: The number of nucleated cells in each sample was estimated by amplification of reference gene primers within the assay. To quantify the absolute abundance of each unique TCRbeta CDR3 rearrangement, sequence reads were collapsed and filtered. For each sample, productive Simpson clonality was calculated by taking the square root of Simpson's diversity index across productive rearrangements. TCRdb provides this immuneACCESS table in a form limited to in-frame rearrangements. Some clones are lacking; in checked studies, under half of them reflect an unresolved V gene, and why the rest are absent is not known. The DNA gave D and trimming, while V, J and clone size come from that table. The sample profile shows around 170,000 clones; 84% of them were found once. The leading ten clones occupy approximately 14% of the sample.

Whole blood was collected in K2EDTA tubes by collaborating institutions according to the institutions' own protocols. For TCRbeta analysis, collaborators shipped samples in one of three forms: frozen whole blood, isolated PBMCs, or DNA extracted from either of those sample types. What the work shows at the level of the full study, not this receptor alone: The quantity of clinical and demographic metadata differed by source and by participant and was supplied without curation.

As for this clone: Its antigen is unknown. Within one base of it there is no much larger clone, and no base qualities were kept.

Sequencing used peripheral blood. The sequence was obtained from a man aged 25 to 45 with active or convalescent COVID-19.

The CDR3: CASTVTGNGGTGELFF. In nucleotide form, the sequence is TGTGCCAGCACCGTCACTGGCAACGGGGGCACCGGGGAGCTGTTTTTT. Here the chain combines TRBV7-6 and TRBJ2-2, and possibly TRBD2, on 6 matching bases. The germline V gene gives CDR1 as SGHVS and CDR2 as FNYEAQ. Trimming at the junction amounts to 7 bases on V and 4 bases on J, and the germline ends lie 19 bases apart. The CDR3, from cysteine to phenylalanine, totals 16 residues. Just the 48-base CDR3 DNA is kept, in frame starting at base 1. With the rest looked up from the reference TRBV7-6 and TRBJ2-2 genes rather than sequenced, the full variable domain is GAGVSQSPRYKVTKRGQDVALRCDPISGHVSLYWYRQALGQGPEFLTYFNYEAQQDKSGLPNDRFSAERPEGSISTLTIQRTEQRDSAMYRCASTVTGNGGTGELFFGEGSRLTVL.